This T cell receptor (beta chain) is drawn from a study of blood T cell repertoires in COVID-19. The overall study: Acute-phase and convalescent COVID-19 samples originated in the United States, Italy and Spain.

CDR3 size: 17 residues. Germline trimming cut 3 bases from V and 2 bases from J; bases unmatched to any gene: 10. Germline V gives CDR1 LNHDA, CDR2 SQIVND (reference sequence). Profiled with immunoSEQ multiplex PCR; TCRdb holds only in-frame clones, not every one. Here the sample spans about 220,000 clones, 82% being singletons. The study drew participants aged about 18 to 95 years from about two dozen US areas. Donors were grouped by their self-reported clinical history. The sequence derives from a woman in her fifties or sixties who had recovered from COVID-19. The chain couples TRBV19 to TRBJ1-2; 9 nucleotides align to TRBD1. Sequencing was performed on PBMCs or T cells enriched from blood (not recorded which). The CDR3 bases are TGTGCCAGTAGTATGCGGGGGTTTGGGACAGGGAACTATGGCTACACCTTC. It specifies CASSMRGFGTGNYGYTF.